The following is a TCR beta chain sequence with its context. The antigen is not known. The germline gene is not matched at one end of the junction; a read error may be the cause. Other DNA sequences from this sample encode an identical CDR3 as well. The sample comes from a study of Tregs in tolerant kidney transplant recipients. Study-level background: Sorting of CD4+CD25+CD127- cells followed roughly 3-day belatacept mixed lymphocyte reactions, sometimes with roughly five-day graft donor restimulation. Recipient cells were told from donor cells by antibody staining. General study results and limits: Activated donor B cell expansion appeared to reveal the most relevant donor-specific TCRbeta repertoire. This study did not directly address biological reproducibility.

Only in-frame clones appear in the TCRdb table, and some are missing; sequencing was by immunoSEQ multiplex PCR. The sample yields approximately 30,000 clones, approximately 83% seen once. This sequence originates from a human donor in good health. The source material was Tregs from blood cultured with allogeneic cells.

CDR3 coding DNA: TGTGCTAGCAGCTTGGGGACTACCAACGGGGAGCTGTTTTTT. This codes for CASSLGTTNGELFF. The chain is built from TRBV7-3 and TRBJ2-2; 7 bases agree with TRBD2. The CDR3 spans 14 residues. Germline V lookup: CDR1 SGHTA, CDR2 FQGTGA.